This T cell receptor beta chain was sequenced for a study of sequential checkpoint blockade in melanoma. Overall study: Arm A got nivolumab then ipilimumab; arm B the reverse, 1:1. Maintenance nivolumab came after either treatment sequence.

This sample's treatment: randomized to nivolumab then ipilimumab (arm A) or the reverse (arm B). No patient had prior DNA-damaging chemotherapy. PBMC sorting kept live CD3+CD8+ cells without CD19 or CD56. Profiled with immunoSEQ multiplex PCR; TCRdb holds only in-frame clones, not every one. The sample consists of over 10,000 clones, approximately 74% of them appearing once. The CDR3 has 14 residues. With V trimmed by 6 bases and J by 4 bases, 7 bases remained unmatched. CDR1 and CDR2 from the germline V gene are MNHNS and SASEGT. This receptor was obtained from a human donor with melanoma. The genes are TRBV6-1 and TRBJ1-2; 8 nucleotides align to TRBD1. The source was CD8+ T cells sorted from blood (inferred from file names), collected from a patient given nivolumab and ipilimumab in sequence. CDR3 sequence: CASRDRVNIYGYTF. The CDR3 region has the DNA TGTGCCAGCAGGGACAGGGTGAATATCTATGGCTACACCTTC.